This TCR beta chain is from a study of a mutant IDH1 vaccine in newly diagnosed glioma. As for the study in general: A roughly 60% male, approximately 40% female split and a mean age of 40.4 years characterized treated patients. Study-level points and caveats: The study observed vaccine-induced immune responses in roughly 93% of patients.

As for this clone: Its antigen remains unidentified.

Documented time point: baseline, week 1 (first vaccination visit). Treatment reported: pre-vaccination baseline after standard-of-care therapy. Sequenced by immunoSEQ multiplex PCR; TCRdb stores in-frame clones only, minus some. The table lists approximately 92,000 clones, around 80% of them singletons. This CDR3 region has 13 residues. The germline gives CDR1 MRHNA, CDR2 SNTAGT. Trimming took 3 bases from V and 11 from J, leaving 11 bases between them. The clonotype was recovered from a man in his forties or fifties with glioma. Sequences were derived from PBMCs, sampled from a glioma patient treated with radiotherapy, temozolomide or both. J is TRBJ1-6 and V is TRBV6-4, with unresolved D. CDR3 bases: TGTGCCAGCAGTGAAACCTGGGATACACCCCTCCACTTT. It encodes CASSETWDTPLHF.